One sample yielded the 6 T cell receptor beta chains listed below, sequenced in a study of identical twins. MiXCR, run by TCRdb on the 5' RACE reads, gives a single entry per CDR3 protein. The table shows roughly 250,000 distinct CDR3 sequences, with 5.5% to 7% occurring only once. The same specimen was also included in a second study, on yellow fever vaccine responses in identical twins.

Sequenced input: memory (CD45RO+) T cells sorted from blood. These receptors were obtained from a woman between 18 and 29 years old in good health.

A few counts support this clonotype. V usage is TRBV7-2 and J usage is TRBJ2-7, with 8 nucleotides matching TRBD1. The CDR3 covers 17 residues. J was trimmed by 6 bases and V by 1 base; bases with no gene match: 14. Germline V gene lookup returns CDR1 SGHTA and CDR2 FQGNSA. The CDR3 here is CASSLGELRTGISEQYF. The CDR3 DNA is TGTGCCAGCAGCTTAGGGGAGTTAAGGACAGGGATTAGCGAGCAGTACTTC. The entire variable domain, with the rest obtained from reference TRBV7-2 and TRBJ2-7, is as follows: GAGVSQSPSNKVTEKGKDVELRCDPISGHTALYWYRQSLGQGLEFLIYFQGNSAPDKSGLPSDRFSAERTGGSVSTLTIQRTQQEDSAVYLCASSLGELRTGISEQYFGPGTRLTVT.

This clonotype was observed a few times. The chain combines TRBV20-1 with TRBJ1-5; no reliable D call. The CDR3 runs to 14 residues. The V end was cut by 3 bases, the J end by 0 bases, with 9 bases between. Germline values: CDR1 DFQATT, CDR2 SNEGSKA (reference sequence). The CDR3 coding sequence is TGCAGTGCTAGCATACCTAGTAGCAATCAGCCCCAGCATTTT. Its protein product is CSASIPSSNQPQHF.

V gene TRBV10-3 combines with J gene TRBJ1-1, with 11 bases identical to TRBD1. With 7 bases clipped from V and 11 bases from J, the junction kept 3 bases outside the gene matches. Germline V lookup: CDR1 ENHRY, CDR2 SYGVKD. This CDR3 comprises 11 residues. CDR3: CAITGDRGAFF. The CDR3 coding sequence is TGTGCCATCACGGGGGACAGGGGGGCTTTCTTT.

The table lists this clonotype with a few counts. This chain joins TRBV7-2 and TRBJ2-1; 9 bases are shared with TRBD1. In germline, CDR1 is SGHTA, CDR2 FQGNSA. This CDR3 is 16 amino acids long. V lost 4 bases and J lost 0; bases outside the gene matches: 4. Here the CDR3 reads CASSSTGGSSYNEQFF. CDR3 in DNA: TGTGCCAGCAGCTCGACAGGGGGGAGCTCCTACAATGAGCAGTTCTTC.

This clonotype has ten or more counts. V is TRBV5-1 and J is TRBJ1-1, with 7 bases matching TRBD1. With V trimmed by 1 base and J by 5 bases, 8 bases remained unmatched. Germline-derived CDR1 and CDR2 are SGHRS and YFSETQ. The CDR3 totals 15 residues. The CDR3 reads CASSLIGGQGTEAFF. The CDR3 DNA reads TGCGCCAGCAGCTTGATAGGGGGCCAGGGGACTGAAGCTTTCTTT.

The chain is built from TRBV28 and TRBJ2-2; 8 bases match TRBD1. Germline V CDR1 and CDR2: MDHEN, SYDVKM. CDR3 size: 12 residues. CDR3 nucleotides: TGTGGGACAGGGCGGAACACCGGGGAGCTGTTTTTT. It translates to CGTGRNTGELFF.